This TCR beta chain derives from a study of T-cell reconstitution after alpha-beta-depleted transplantation in children. Preparation of the TCRbeta library used unique molecular identifiers. TCRdb passed the PCR reads through MiXCR, listing each CDR3 protein once. The sample has approximately 390,000 distinct CDR3 sequences, 11% seen once. The CDR3 contains 16 residues. The germline CDR1 and CDR2 sequences are SGHDT and YYEEEE. V dropped 0 bases and J dropped 6 bases, with 16 bases sitting between them. The genes are TRBV5-6 and TRBJ2-1, with D hard to call. The receptor was isolated from a human donor who donated a stem cell graft to a child with acute myeloid leukemia. This material consisted of PBMCs from the stem cell graft donor, taken from the stem cell graft. The CDR3 protein is CASSLDGIAPANEQFF. CDR3 sequence (DNA): TGTGCCAGCAGCTTGGATGGAATAGCTCCGGCCAATGAGCAGTTCTTC.